This T cell receptor beta chain was observed in a study of blood T cell repertoires in COVID-19. In the study overall: Samples representing acute and convalescent COVID-19 were sourced from the United States, Italy and Spain. PBMCs, B-cell-depleted T cells, or T cells were the source of the cDNA or gDNA that made up the material.

Authors' methods: Scientists estimated how many nucleated cells there were by amplifying reference gene primers. The data were produced by immunoSEQ multiplex PCR, yet TCRdb's version contains in-frame clones alone and is incomplete. Clone size and the V and J calls come from that table; the DNA yielded D and trimming. This table has hundreds of thousands of clones, 85% to 90% appearing once. J was trimmed by 2 bases and V by 3 bases; bases with no gene match: 11. CDR3 length: 16 residues. Germline-derived CDR1 and CDR2 are SGDLS and YYNGEE. Sequenced: peripheral blood. The clonotype comes from a man in his sixties with acute or convalescent COVID-19. The chain carries TRBV9 and TRBJ2-7; 7 nucleotides align to TRBD2. In DNA form, the CDR3 reads TGTGCCAGCAGCGCAGGGCCGAGCGGGGAGCCCTACGAGCAGTACTTC. Amino acids: CASSAGPSGEPYEQYF.